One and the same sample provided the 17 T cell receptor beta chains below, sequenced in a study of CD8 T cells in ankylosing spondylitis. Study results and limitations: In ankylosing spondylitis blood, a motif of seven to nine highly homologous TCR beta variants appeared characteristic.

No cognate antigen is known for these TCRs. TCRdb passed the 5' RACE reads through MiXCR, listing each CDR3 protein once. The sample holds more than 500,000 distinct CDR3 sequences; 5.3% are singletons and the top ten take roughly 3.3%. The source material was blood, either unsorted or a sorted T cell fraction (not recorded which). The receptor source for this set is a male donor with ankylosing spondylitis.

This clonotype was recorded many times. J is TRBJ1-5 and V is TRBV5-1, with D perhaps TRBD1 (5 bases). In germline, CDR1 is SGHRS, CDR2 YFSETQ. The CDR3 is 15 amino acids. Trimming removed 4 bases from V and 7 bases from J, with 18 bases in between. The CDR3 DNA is TGCGCCAGCAGCCCCCTAGGAGGGGCTGGGCAGCCCCAGCATTTT. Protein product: CASSPLGGAGQPQHF.

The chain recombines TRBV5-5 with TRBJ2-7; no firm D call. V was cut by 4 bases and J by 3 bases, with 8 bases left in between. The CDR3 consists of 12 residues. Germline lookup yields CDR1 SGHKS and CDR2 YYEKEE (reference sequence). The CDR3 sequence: CASSKLSYEQYF. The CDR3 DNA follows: TGTGCCAGCAGCAAGCTTAGCTACGAGCAGTACTTC. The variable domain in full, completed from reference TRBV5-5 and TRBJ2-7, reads DAGVTQSPTHLIKTRGQQVTLRCSPISGHKSVSWYQQVLGQGPQFIFQYYEKEERGRGNFPDRFSARQFPNYSSELNVNALLLGDSALYLCASSKLSYEQYFGPGTRLTVT.

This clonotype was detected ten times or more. The DNA of the CDR3 is TGTGCCAGCAGTCCCCAGGGAGCGGGGGCTCAAGAGACCCAGTACTTC. This translates into CASSPQGAGAQETQYF. The chain couples TRBV12-3 or TRBV12-4 to TRBJ2-5, with 8 bases fitting TRBD2. J was trimmed by 2 bases and V by 5 bases; bases with no gene match: 10. CDR3 size: 16 residues.

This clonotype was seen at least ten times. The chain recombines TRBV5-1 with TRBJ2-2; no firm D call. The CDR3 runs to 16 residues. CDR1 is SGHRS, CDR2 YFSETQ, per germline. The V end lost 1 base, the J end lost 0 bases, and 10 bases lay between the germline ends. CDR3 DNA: TGCGCCAGCAGCTTGCAATTAACCGCGAACACCGGGGAGCTGTTTTTT. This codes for CASSLQLTANTGELFF.

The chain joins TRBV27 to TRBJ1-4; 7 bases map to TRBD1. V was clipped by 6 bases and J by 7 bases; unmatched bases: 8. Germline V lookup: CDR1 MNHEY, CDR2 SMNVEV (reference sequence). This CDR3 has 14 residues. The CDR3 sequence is CASSNRGRGEKLFF. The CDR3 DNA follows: TGTGCCAGCAGCAACAGGGGAAGAGGTGAAAAACTGTTTTTT.

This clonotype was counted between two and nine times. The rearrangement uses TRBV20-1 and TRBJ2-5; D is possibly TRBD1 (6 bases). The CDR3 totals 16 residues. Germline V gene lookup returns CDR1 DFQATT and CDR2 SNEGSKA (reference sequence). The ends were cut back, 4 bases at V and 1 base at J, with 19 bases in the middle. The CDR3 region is CSATSRGRGLQETQYF. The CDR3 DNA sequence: TGCAGTGCTACAAGTAGAGGCAGGGGTCTCCAAGAGACCCAGTACTTC.

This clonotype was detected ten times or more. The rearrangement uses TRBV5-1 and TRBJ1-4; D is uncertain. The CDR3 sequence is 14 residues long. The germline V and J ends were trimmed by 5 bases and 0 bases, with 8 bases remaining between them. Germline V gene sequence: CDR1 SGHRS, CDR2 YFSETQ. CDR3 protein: CASRGRTTNEKLFF. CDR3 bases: TGCGCCAGCAGGGGAAGGACAACTAATGAAAAACTGTTTTTT.

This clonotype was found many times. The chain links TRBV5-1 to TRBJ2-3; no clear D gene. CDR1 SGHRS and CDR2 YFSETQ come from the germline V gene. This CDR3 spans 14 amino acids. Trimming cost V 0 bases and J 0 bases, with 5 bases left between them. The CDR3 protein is CASSLALSTDTQYF. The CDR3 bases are TGCGCCAGCAGCTTGGCTCTCAGCACAGATACGCAGTATTTT.

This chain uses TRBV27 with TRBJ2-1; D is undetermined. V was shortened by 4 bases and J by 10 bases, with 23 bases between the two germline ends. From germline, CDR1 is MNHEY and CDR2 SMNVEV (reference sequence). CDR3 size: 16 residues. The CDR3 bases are TGTGCCAGCAGTTCCTTAGTCCCAGGCACCTTCCAGGAGCAGTTCTTC. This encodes CASSSLVPGTFQEQFF.

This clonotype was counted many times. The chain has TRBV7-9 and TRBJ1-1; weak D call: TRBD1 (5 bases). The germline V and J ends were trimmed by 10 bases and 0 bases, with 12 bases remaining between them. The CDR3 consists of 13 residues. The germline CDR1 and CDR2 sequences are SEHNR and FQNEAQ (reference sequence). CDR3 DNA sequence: TGTGCCACCAGGAGACAGATGAACACTGAAGCTTTCTTT. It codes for CATRRQMNTEAFF.

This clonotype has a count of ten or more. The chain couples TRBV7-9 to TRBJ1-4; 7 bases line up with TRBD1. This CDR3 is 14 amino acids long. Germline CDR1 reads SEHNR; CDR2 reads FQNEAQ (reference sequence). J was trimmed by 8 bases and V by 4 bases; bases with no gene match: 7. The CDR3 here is CASSWDRNLEKLFF. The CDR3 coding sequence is TGTGCCAGCAGCTGGGACAGAAATTTGGAAAAACTGTTTTTT.

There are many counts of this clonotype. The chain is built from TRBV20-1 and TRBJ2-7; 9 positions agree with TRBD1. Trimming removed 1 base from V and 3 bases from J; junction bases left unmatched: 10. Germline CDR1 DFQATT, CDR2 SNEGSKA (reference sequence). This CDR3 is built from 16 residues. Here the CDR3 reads CSARVRVGQGLYEQYF. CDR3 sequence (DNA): TGCAGTGCTAGAGTTAGAGTGGGACAGGGACTCTACGAGCAGTACTTC.

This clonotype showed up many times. As DNA, the CDR3 is TGTGCCAGCAAGGGCGGGAGTGGGAATGAGCAGTTCTTC. Its protein product is CASKGGSGNEQFF. The chain recombines TRBV28 with TRBJ2-1; TRBD2 matches at 7 bases. With 7 bases clipped from V and 7 bases from J, the junction kept 7 bases outside the gene matches. Germline lookup yields CDR1 MDHEN and CDR2 SYDVKM. The CDR3 has 13 amino acids.

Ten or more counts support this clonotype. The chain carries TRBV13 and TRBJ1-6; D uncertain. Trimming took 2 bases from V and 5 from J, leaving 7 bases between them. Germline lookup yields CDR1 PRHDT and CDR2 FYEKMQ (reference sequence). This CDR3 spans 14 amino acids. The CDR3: CASSLFQNNSPLHF. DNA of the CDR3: TGTGCCAGCAGCTTATTCCAGAATAATTCACCCCTCCACTTT.

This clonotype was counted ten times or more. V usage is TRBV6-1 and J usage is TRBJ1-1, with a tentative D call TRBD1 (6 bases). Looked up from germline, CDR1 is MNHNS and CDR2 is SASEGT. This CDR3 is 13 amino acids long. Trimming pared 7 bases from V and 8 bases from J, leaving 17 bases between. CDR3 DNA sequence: TGTGCCAGCACCCCATTTCGGGGGCTAGAAGCTTTCTTT. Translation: CASTPFRGLEAFF.

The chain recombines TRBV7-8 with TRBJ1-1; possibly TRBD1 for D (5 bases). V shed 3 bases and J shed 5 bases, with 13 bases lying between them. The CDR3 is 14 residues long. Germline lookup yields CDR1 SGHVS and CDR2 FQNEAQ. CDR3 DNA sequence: TGTGCCAGCAGCTTGTACAGGTCCCGGACTGAAGCTTTCTTT. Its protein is CASSLYRSRTEAFF. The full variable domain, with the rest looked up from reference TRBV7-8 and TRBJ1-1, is GAGVSQSPRYKVAKRGQDVALRCDPISGHVSLFWYQQALGQGPEFLTYFQNEAQLDKSGLPSDRFFAERPEGSVSTLKIQRTQQEDSAVYLCASSLYRSRTEAFFGQGTRLTVV.

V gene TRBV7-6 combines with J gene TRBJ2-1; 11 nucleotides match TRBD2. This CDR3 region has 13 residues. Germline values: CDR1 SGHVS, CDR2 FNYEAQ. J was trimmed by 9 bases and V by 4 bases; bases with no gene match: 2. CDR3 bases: TGTGCCAGCAGCTCGACTAGCGGGACTGAGCAGTTCTTC. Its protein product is CASSSTSGTEQFF.